The sequence of this T cell receptor beta chain was determined in a study of T-cell reconstitution after alpha-beta-depleted transplantation in children. The table lists this clonotype with many counts. What it binds is unknown. V gave up 4 bases and J gave up 3 bases; unmatched junction bases: 5. CDR1 and CDR2 (germline): SGHRS, YFSETQ. The CDR3 has 15 amino acids. Unique molecular identifiers were used to barcode this TCRbeta library. Using its own MiXCR run on the PCR reads, TCRdb lists one record per CDR3 protein. Of 500,000 or so distinct CDR3 sequences listed, about an eighth were seen once; the top ten hold 11% to 15%. Study-wide results and caveats: T-cell counts and diversity at one year following transplant were attributed mainly to newly produced T cells. Alpha-beta T cells present about two months after transplant were reported to originate from several hundred expanded graft clones.

The chain joins TRBV5-1 to TRBJ2-7; 12 bases match TRBD2. The receptor comes from a female patient between 2 and 15 years old who had a stem cell transplant for aplastic anemia, so the T cells may come from the graft donor. This specimen was PBMCs, mostly from graft donor cells, taken 180 days after TCRalphabeta/CD19-depleted stem cell transplant. DNA for the CDR3: TGCGCCAGCAGCGCTAGACTAGCGGGAGTCTACGAGCAGTACTTC. It specifies CASSARLAGVYEQYF.